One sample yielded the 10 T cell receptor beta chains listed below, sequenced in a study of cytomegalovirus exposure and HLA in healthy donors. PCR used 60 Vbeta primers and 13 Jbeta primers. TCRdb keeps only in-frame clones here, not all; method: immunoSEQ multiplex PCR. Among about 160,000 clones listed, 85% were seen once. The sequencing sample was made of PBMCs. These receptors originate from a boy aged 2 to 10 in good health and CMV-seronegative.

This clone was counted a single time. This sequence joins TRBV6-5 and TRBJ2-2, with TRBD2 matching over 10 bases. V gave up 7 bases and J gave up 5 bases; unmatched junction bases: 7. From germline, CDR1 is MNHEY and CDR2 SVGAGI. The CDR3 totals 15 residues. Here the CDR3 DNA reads TGTGCCAGCACCGAGGGAGCGGGGGGGACCGGGGAGCTGTTTTTT. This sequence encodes CASTEGAGGTGELFF.

Here the CDR3 reads CASSLNTDYGYTF. CDR3 in DNA: TGTGCCAGCAGCTTGAATACGGACTATGGCTACACCTTC. The rearrangement links TRBV5-6 to TRBJ1-2, with no clear D. V was trimmed by 1 base and J by 3 bases, leaving 7 bases between them. Germline V gives CDR1 SGHDT, CDR2 YYEEEE. The CDR3 is 13 amino acids. Full variable domain (rest looked up from reference TRBV5-6 and TRBJ1-2): DAGVTQSPTHLIKTRGQQVTLRCSPKSGHDTVSWYQQALGQGPQFIFQYYEEEERQRGNFPDRFSGHQFPNYSSELNVNALLLGDSALYLCASSLNTDYGYTFGSGTRLTVV.

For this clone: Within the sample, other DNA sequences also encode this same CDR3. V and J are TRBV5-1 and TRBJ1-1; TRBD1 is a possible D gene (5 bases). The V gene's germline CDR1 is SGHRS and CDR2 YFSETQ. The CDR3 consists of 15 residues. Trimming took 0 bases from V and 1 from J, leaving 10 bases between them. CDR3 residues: CASSLGGARNTEAFF. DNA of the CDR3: TGCGCCAGCAGCTTGGGCGGGGCCCGGAACACTGAAGCTTTCTTT. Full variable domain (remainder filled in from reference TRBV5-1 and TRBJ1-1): KAGVTQTPRYLIKTRGQQVTLSCSPISGHRSVSWYQQTPGQGLQFLFEYFSETQRNKGNFPGRFSGRQFSNSRSEMNVSTLELGDSALYLCASSLGGARNTEAFFGQGTRLTVV.

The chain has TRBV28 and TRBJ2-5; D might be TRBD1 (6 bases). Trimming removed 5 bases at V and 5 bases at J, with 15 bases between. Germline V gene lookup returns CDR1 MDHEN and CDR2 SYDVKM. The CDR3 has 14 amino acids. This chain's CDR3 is CASSLQGPPETQYF. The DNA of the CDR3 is TGTGCCAGCAGTCTGCAGGGGCCACCGGAGACCCAGTACTTC.

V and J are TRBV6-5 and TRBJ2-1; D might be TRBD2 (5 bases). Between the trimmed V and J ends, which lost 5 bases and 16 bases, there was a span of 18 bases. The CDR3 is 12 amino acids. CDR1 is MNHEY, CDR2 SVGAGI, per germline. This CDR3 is CASSETLGENFF. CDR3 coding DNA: TGTGCCAGCAGTGAAACTCTTGGGGAGAATTTCTTC.

The CDR3 DNA reads as TGCAGCGTTCAGACTCGACTAGCGGGAGAAGTAGAGACCCAGTACTTC. This gives the protein CSVQTRLAGEVETQYF. The chain joins TRBV29-1 to TRBJ2-5, with 12 bases aligning to TRBD2. J was trimmed by 4 bases and V by 5 bases; bases with no gene match: 11. In germline, CDR1 is SQVTM, CDR2 ANQGSEA. The CDR3 runs to 16 residues.

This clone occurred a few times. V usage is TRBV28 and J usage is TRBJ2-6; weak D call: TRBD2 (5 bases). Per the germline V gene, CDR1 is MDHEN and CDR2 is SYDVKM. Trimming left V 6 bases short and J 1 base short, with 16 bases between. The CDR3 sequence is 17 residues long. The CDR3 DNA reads TGTGCCAGCAGGTCGCTCGGGGTGGGGTCTGGGGCCAACGTCCTGACTTTC. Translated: CASRSLGVGSGANVLTF. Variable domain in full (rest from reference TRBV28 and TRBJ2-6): DVKVTQSSRYLVKRTGEKVFLECVQDMDHENMFWYRQDPGLGLRLIYFSYDVKMKEKGDIPEGYSVSREKKERFSLILESASTNQTSMYLCASRSLGVGSGANVLTFGAGSRLTVL.

The CDR3 nucleotides are TGTGCCGGCGCCAGGGGAATGAACACTGAAGCTTTCTTT. Its protein is CAGARGMNTEAFF. This chain links TRBV6-6 with TRBJ1-1; TRBD1 might be the D (6 bases). Deletions cut 11 bases from V and 0 bases from J, with 13 bases between. This CDR3 has 13 amino acids. Per germline, CDR1 MNHNY and CDR2 SVGAGI (reference sequence).

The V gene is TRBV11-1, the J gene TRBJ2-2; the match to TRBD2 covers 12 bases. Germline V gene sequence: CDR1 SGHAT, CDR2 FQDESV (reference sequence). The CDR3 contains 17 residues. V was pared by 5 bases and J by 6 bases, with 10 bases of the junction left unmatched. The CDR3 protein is CASSQDSSGRAAGELFF. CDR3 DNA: TGTGCCAGCAGCCAGGATTCTAGCGGGAGGGCCGCCGGGGAGCTGTTTTTT.

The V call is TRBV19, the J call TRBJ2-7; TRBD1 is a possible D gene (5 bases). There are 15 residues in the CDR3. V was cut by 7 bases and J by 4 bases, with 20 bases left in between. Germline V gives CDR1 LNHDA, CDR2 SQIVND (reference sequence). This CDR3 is CASKLRQGGSYEQYF. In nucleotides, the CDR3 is TGTGCCAGTAAACTCCGGCAGGGCGGTTCGTACGAGCAGTACTTC.